Listed here are 14 T cell receptor beta chains from one sample, sequenced in a study of T cells in Graves' hyperthyroidism and ophthalmopathy. Using RNA transcripts as the source, TCR beta CDR3 regions were amplified. RT-PCR in the first round (using the HTBI primer set) targeted the TCR CDR3. Via MiXCR, TCRdb re-called the multiplex PCR reads, giving one row per CDR3 protein. This table holds approximately 200,000 distinct CDR3 sequences, approximately 20% found once. The sample consisted of blood. The receptors here all came from a man aged 40-49 years with Graves' hyperthyroidism.

Ten or more counts support this clonotype. J is TRBJ2-5 and V is TRBV20-1; no clear D. The V end was cut by 1 base, the J end by 3 bases, with 9 bases between. From germline, CDR1 is DFQATT and CDR2 SNEGSKA (reference sequence). The CDR3 has 13 residues. The CDR3 DNA reads as TGCAGTGCTAGAGTAGAAACTGAAGAGACCCAGTACTTC. Translation: CSARVETEETQYF.

This clonotype was detected ten times or more. The chain carries TRBV20-1 and TRBJ1-1, with 9 bases identical to TRBD1. CDR1 is DFQATT, CDR2 SNEGSKA, per germline (reference sequence). With V trimmed by 3 bases and J by 4 bases, 9 bases remained unmatched. CDR3 length: 15 amino acids. In DNA, the CDR3 is TGCAGTGCTAGCGACCGGGACAGGGAGATCACTGAAGCTTTCTTT. This sequence encodes CSASDRDREITEAFF.

This clonotype was found a few times. This chain uses TRBV5-6 with TRBJ2-7; 9 bases align to TRBD1. Germline CDR1 and CDR2: SGHDT and YYEEEE. The trim removed 4 bases at V and 7 bases at J, leaving 15 bases unmatched. The CDR3 loop spans 16 amino acids. CDR3 residues: CASSRLGDRESEEQYF. The CDR3 DNA is TGTGCCAGCAGCAGGCTGGGGGACAGGGAGTCGGAAGAGCAGTACTTC.

A remark on this clonotype: One base away lies a much larger clone, so this may be a sequencing read error. V is TRBV18 and J is TRBJ2-1; 12 bases agree with TRBD1. Germline-derived CDR1 and CDR2 are KGHSH and LQKENI. The V and J ends lost 4 bases and 7 bases, in that order; junction bases with no gene match: 14. The CDR3 is 18 residues long. As DNA, the CDR3 is TGTGCCAGCTCACAACAGTTAACGGGACAGGGGGCATGGAATGAGCAGTTCTTC. Encoded protein: CASSQQLTGQGAWNEQFF.

The table lists this clonotype with a few counts. The chain couples TRBV30 to TRBJ2-2, with 7 bases identical to TRBD2. The CDR3 totals 14 residues. Germline V CDR1 and CDR2: GTSNPN, SVGIG (reference sequence). The V and J ends lost 8 bases and 3 bases, in that order; junction bases with no gene match: 9. CDR3 region: CAASVGGDTGELFF. The CDR3 DNA reads as TGTGCCGCCTCGGTGGGGGGGGACACCGGGGAGCTGTTTTTT.

There are many counts of this clonotype. The V and J genes are TRBV2 and TRBJ2-5; TRBD2 agrees at 10 bases. Germline CDR1 reads SNHLY; CDR2 reads FYNNEI. J gave up 5 bases and V 1 base, and 7 bases lay outside the gene matches. The CDR3 is 16 amino acids. CDR3 nucleotide sequence: TGTGCCAGCAGTGAAGGGCGCAGCGGGAGGGGCGAGACCCAGTACTTC. Protein: CASSEGRSGRGETQYF.

This clonotype was observed many times. V usage is TRBV6-2 or TRBV6-3 and J usage is TRBJ1-2; D is unclear. Trimming cost V 0 bases and J 6 bases, with 5 bases left between them. Germline CDR1 MNHEY, CDR2 SVGEGT. The CDR3 consists of 12 residues. DNA of the CDR3: TGTGCCAGCAGTTACTCCGGGGATGGCTACACCTTC. As protein: CASSYSGDGYTF.

The chain recombines TRBV7-2 with TRBJ1-5; weak D call: TRBD1 (5 bases). This CDR3 comprises 16 residues. Between the trimmed V and J ends, which lost 6 bases and 0 bases, there was a span of 15 bases. The germline CDR1 and CDR2 sequences are SGHTA and FQGNSA. The chain's CDR3 is CASSNSGDHSNQPQHF. CDR3 sequence (DNA): TGTGCCAGCAGTAACAGTGGGGACCATAGCAATCAGCCCCAGCATTTT. The full variable domain, rest sourced from reference TRBV7-2 and TRBJ1-5, is GAGVSQSPSNKVTEKGKDVELRCDPISGHTALYWYRQSLGQGLEFLIYFQGNSAPDKSGLPSDRFSAERTGGSVSTLTIQRTQQEDSAVYLCASSNSGDHSNQPQHFGDGTRLSIL.

This clonotype came up many times. This sequence joins TRBV2 and TRBJ2-1, with TRBD1 matching over 11 bases. The CDR3 consists of 15 residues. Germline-derived CDR1 and CDR2 are SNHLY and FYNNEI. V lost 5 bases to trimming and J lost 7 bases; unmatched junction nucleotides: 7. CDR3 sequence reads: CASSRDRGITNEQFF. DNA for the CDR3: TGTGCCAGCAGTCGGGACAGGGGGATAACTAATGAGCAGTTCTTC. The entire variable domain, with the rest obtained from reference TRBV2 and TRBJ2-1, is as follows: EPEVTQTPSHQVTQMGQEVILRCVPISNHLYFYWYRQILGQKVEFLVSFYNNEISEKSEIFDDQFSVERPDGSNFTLKIRSTKLEDSAMYFCASSRDRGITNEQFFGPGTRLTVL.

This clonotype was detected many times. The V call is TRBV12-3 or TRBV12-4, the J call TRBJ1-4; D is possibly TRBD1 (6 bases). The CDR3 is 14 residues long. Trimming pared 6 bases from V and 4 bases from J, leaving 12 bases between. Written as DNA, the CDR3 is TGTGCCAGCAGGGGGACATTCCATAATGAAAAACTGTTTTTT. This translates into CASRGTFHNEKLFF.

This clonotype has only a few counts. The gene calls are TRBV6-4 and TRBJ1-5, with D unresolved. Trimming left V 9 bases short and J 0 bases short, with 12 bases between. The V gene's germline CDR1 is MRHNA and CDR2 SNTAGT. The CDR3 covers 14 residues. The CDR3 is CARPAGTSNQPQHF. DNA for the CDR3: TGTGCCAGACCAGCGGGCACTAGCAATCAGCCCCAGCATTTT.

This clonotype was recorded many times. The rearrangement links TRBV20-1 to TRBJ2-7, with D perhaps being TRBD1 or TRBD2 (5 bases each). The V and J ends lost 5 bases and 4 bases respectively, with 15 bases between them. This CDR3 spans 13 amino acids. Per germline, CDR1 DFQATT and CDR2 SNEGSKA (reference sequence). The CDR3 here is CSAPGTGSYEQYF. CDR3 nucleotides: TGCAGTGCTCCCGGGACCGGATCGTACGAGCAGTACTTC.

This clonotype was seen at least ten times. V and J are TRBV12-3 or TRBV12-4 and TRBJ1-2; D possibly corresponds to TRBD1 (5 bases). Deletions cut 3 bases from V and 7 bases from J, with 18 bases between. This CDR3 spans 15 amino acids. The CDR3 region has the DNA TGTGCCAGCAGTTTCCCCCCGGGGGGGAGTCTTGGCTACACCTTC. Translated, it gives CASSFPPGGSLGYTF.

At least ten counts were recorded for this clonotype. The chain is built from TRBV20-1 and TRBJ1-4, with D unresolved. The germline CDR1 and CDR2 sequences are DFQATT and SNEGSKA (reference sequence). Trimming left V 6 bases short and J 3 bases short, with 8 bases between. The CDR3 runs 12 residues. The CDR3 nucleotides are TGCAGTGCGGGTTCAGCTAATGAAAAACTGTTTTTT. It is translated as CSAGSANEKLFF.